The 23 T cell receptor beta chains presented below share a single source sample, sequenced in a study of Ad26.COV2.S vaccination and SARS-CoV-2 variants. This sample's treatment: roughly 18 received Ad26.COV2.S at low or high dose, single or two shots; 5 received placebo; per-sample allocation not given. Sample collection was performed on day 63 after the first vaccine or placebo injection. The assay was immunoSEQ multiplex PCR, and TCRdb's table has in-frame clones only and misses some. Seen here are 440,000 or so clones, approximately 90% observed once, and the top ten hold 1.5% to 2%. Material: peripheral blood, obtained in a trial of Ad26.COV2.S vaccine versus placebo. Receptors originate from a person between 18 and 65 years old who received the Ad26.COV2.S COVID-19 vaccine or a placebo.

This clone showed up just a few times. The rearrangement uses TRBV27 and TRBJ2-1; no clear D. The CDR3 loop spans 11 amino acids. Trimming cost V 5 bases and J 5 bases, with 4 bases left between them. Germline CDR1 reads MNHEY; CDR2 reads SMNVEV (reference sequence). The CDR3 DNA reads as TGTGCCAGCAGTATAAACAATGAGCAGTTCTTC. Its translation: CASSINNEQFF.

The chain employs TRBV10-3 and TRBJ1-2, with D tentatively TRBD1 (5 bases). The CDR3 sequence is 14 residues long. The V gene lost 2 bases and the J gene lost 8 bases, with 15 bases spanning the gap. CDR1 and CDR2 from the germline V gene are ENHRY and SYGVKD. In DNA form, the CDR3 reads TGTGCCATCAGTGAGGACAGAGCTTGGGTGGGCTACACCTTC. Translation: CAISEDRAWVGYTF.

CDR3 amino acids: CSVEWGGSYNEQFF. In DNA, the CDR3 is TGCAGCGTTGAATGGGGGGGCTCCTACAATGAGCAGTTCTTC. This chain joins TRBV29-1 and TRBJ2-1, with TRBD2 matching 7 bases. This CDR3 spans 14 amino acids. CDR1 and CDR2 (germline): SQVTM, ANQGSEA. Trimming took 2 bases from V and 0 from J; bases not matched to a gene: 1.

The chain combines TRBV19 with TRBJ1-5; perhaps TRBD1 as D (5 bases). The V end was cut by 5 bases, the J end by 7 bases, with 9 bases between. The germline V gene has CDR1 LNHDA and CDR2 SQIVND (reference sequence). The CDR3 contains 12 residues. The CDR3: CASSVNRQPQHF. Written as DNA, the CDR3 is TGTGCCAGTAGTGTAAACAGGCAGCCCCAGCATTTT.

V and J are TRBV7-6 and TRBJ1-3; D possibly corresponds to TRBD1 (6 bases). This CDR3 spans 22 amino acids. Germline assignment: CDR1 SGHVS and CDR2 FNYEAQ. Between the trimmed V and J ends, which lost 2 bases and 4 bases, there was a span of 33 bases. CDR3 DNA: TGTGCCAGCAGCTTATATCGGTCATCGTGGAATACAGGGAATTCATCCGGAAACACCATATATTTT. Translated, it gives CASSLYRSSWNTGNSSGNTIYF.

Note on this clone: One end of the junction fails to match germline, which may point to a read error. This chain connects TRBV18 to TRBJ1-5, with D unresolved. The CDR3 is 14 amino acids. CDR1 KGHSH and CDR2 LQKENI come from the germline V gene. CDR3 coding DNA: TGTGCCAGCACACCCGCCGAAAGGGTTCAGCCCCAGCATTTT. Residues: CASTPAERVQPQHF.

This clone showed up just once. The chain links TRBV25-1 to TRBJ2-5; D gene uncertain. Looked up from germline, CDR1 is MGHDK and CDR2 is SYGVNS. Trimming pared 8 bases from V and 4 bases from J, leaving 8 bases between. This CDR3 comprises 11 residues. For the CDR3, the DNA is TGTGCCAGCGGGCTGGCAGAGACCCAGTACTTC. The encoded protein is CASGLAETQYF.

As for this clone: This sample includes further DNA sequences coding for the same CDR3. V gene TRBV10-1 combines with J gene TRBJ2-3; weak D call: TRBD2 (6 bases). The CDR3 consists of 14 residues. Germline V lookup: CDR1 WNHNN, CDR2 SYGVQD (reference sequence). V lost 3 bases to trimming and J lost 3 bases, with 10 bases between them. The CDR3 sequence: CASSDAGITDTQYF. CDR3 bases: TGCGCCAGCAGTGATGCGGGAATAACAGATACGCAGTATTTT.

The chain couples TRBV9 to TRBJ1-4; D call uncertain. Germline V gives CDR1 SGDLS, CDR2 YYNGEE. The V end was cut by 0 bases, the J end by 1 base, with 4 bases between. This CDR3 comprises 14 residues. CDR3 in DNA: TGTGCCAGCAGCGTAGAGGGAACTAATGAAAAACTGTTTTTT. As protein: CASSVEGTNEKLFF.

The chain has TRBV2 and TRBJ1-2; D call uncertain. This CDR3 comprises 15 residues. Germline values: CDR1 SNHLY, CDR2 FYNNEI. The V end lost 4 bases, the J end lost 0 bases, and 12 bases lay between the germline ends. CDR3 residues: CASSAHTTPNYGYTF. DNA for the CDR3: TGTGCCAGCAGTGCCCATACGACCCCTAACTATGGCTACACCTTC.

This sequence joins TRBV9 and TRBJ1-2; 9 bases are a match to TRBD1. CDR1 is SGDLS and CDR2 is YYNGEE in the germline V gene. V gave up 4 bases and J gave up 8 bases; unmatched junction bases: 15. This CDR3 has 16 amino acids. In DNA form, the CDR3 reads TGTGCCAGCAGCCTAAGAGTGGGACAGGGCTCAAACGGCTACACCTTC. The encoded protein is CASSLRVGQGSNGYTF. The whole variable domain, remainder taken from reference TRBV9 and TRBJ1-2, is DSGVTQTPKHLITATGQRVTLRCSPRSGDLSVYWYQQSLDQGLQFLIQYYNGEERAKGNILERFSAQQFPDLHSELNLSSLELGDSALYFCASSLRVGQGSNGYTFGSGTRLTVV.

This clone was detected a few times. This chain joins TRBV2 and TRBJ2-7; 9 nucleotides line up with TRBD1. This CDR3 spans 13 amino acids. Looked up from germline, CDR1 is SNHLY and CDR2 is FYNNEI. The V segment lost 6 bases and the J segment 6 bases; nucleotides outside the gene matches: 6. This CDR3 reads CASRPDRGGEQYF. The CDR3 DNA is TGTGCCAGCAGACCGGACAGGGGAGGCGAGCAGTACTTC.

The CDR3 reads CASSLVRSASTDTQYF. The DNA of the CDR3 is TGTGCCAGCAGCTTGGTGCGGAGTGCTAGCACAGATACGCAGTATTTT. V is TRBV5-4 and J is TRBJ2-3, with D hard to call. The CDR3 consists of 16 residues. Germline V gene lookup returns CDR1 SGHNT and CDR2 YYREEE (reference sequence). With 0 bases removed from V and 0 bases from J, the gap between germline ends came to 11 bases. The variable domain in full, with the rest retrieved from reference TRBV5-4 and TRBJ2-3, is ETGVTQSPTHLIKTRGQQVTLRCSSQSGHNTVSWYQQALGQGPQFIFQYYREEENGRGNFPPRFSGLQFPNYSSELNVNALELDDSALYLCASSLVRSASTDTQYFGPGTRLTVL.

The gene calls are TRBV5-4 and TRBJ2-5; D may be TRBD1 (6 bases). Trimming left V 4 bases short and J 1 base short, with 8 bases between. The V gene's germline CDR1 is SGHNT and CDR2 YYREEE (reference sequence). The CDR3 sequence is 13 residues long. CDR3 in amino acids: CASSGQLQETQYF. The CDR3, as DNA: TGTGCCAGCAGCGGACAGCTCCAAGAGACCCAGTACTTC.

The rearrangement links TRBV28 to TRBJ2-7; TRBD2 agrees at 8 bases. V gave up 2 bases and J gave up 1 base; unmatched junction bases: 4. Per the germline V gene, CDR1 is MDHEN and CDR2 is SYDVKM. This CDR3 region has 15 residues. This CDR3 reads CASSLVLAESYEQYF. CDR3 nucleotide sequence: TGTGCCAGCAGTTTAGTACTAGCGGAGTCCTACGAGCAGTACTTC.

The rearrangement links TRBV6-2 or TRBV6-3 to TRBJ2-1, with 7 bases aligning to TRBD1. Germline values: CDR1 MNHEY, CDR2 SVGEGT. CDR3 size: 13 residues. V lost 6 bases, J lost 6 bases, and 5 bases stayed unmatched. The CDR3 bases are TGTGCCAGCAGCCCGGGACAGCTCAATGAGCAGTTCTTC. Translation gives CASSPGQLNEQFF.

The gene calls are TRBV4-1 and TRBJ2-7, with 9 positions matching TRBD1. The germline V gene has CDR1 MGHRA and CDR2 YSYEKL. V lost 8 bases, J lost 2 bases, and 10 bases stayed unmatched. The CDR3 loop spans 15 amino acids. CDR3 amino acids: CASGTTGTGTYEQYF. CDR3 DNA: TGCGCCAGCGGAACAACCGGGACAGGGACCTACGAGCAGTACTTC.

The chain uses TRBV19 and TRBJ1-4; no firm D call. V was clipped by 7 bases and J by 0 bases, with 9 bases between them. The germline V gene has CDR1 LNHDA and CDR2 SQIVND (reference sequence). This CDR3 comprises 14 residues. CDR3 in amino acids: CASKKYTTNEKLFF. The CDR3 bases are TGTGCCAGTAAAAAATACACAACTAATGAAAAACTGTTTTTT.

The chain has TRBV7-9 and TRBJ2-3; D is unresolved. The CDR3 has 12 residues. The germline V gene encodes CDR1 SEHNR and CDR2 FQNEAQ (reference sequence). Trimming took off 5 bases at V and 6 bases at J, with 9 bases between the two ends. CDR3 in amino acids: CASSGPGDTQYF. The DNA for the CDR3 is TGTGCCAGCAGCGGACCCGGGGATACGCAGTATTTT.

V usage is TRBV6-1 and J usage is TRBJ2-1, with 13 bases identical to TRBD2. The CDR3 runs 17 residues. Germline V gene lookup returns CDR1 MNHNS and CDR2 SASEGT. The ends lost 0 bases at V and 9 bases at J; junction bases unmatched: 8. The CDR3 protein is CASSEAWTSGSYGEQFF. Here the CDR3 DNA reads TGTGCCAGCAGTGAAGCTTGGACTAGCGGGAGTTACGGTGAGCAGTTCTTC.

The V call is TRBV15, the J call TRBJ1-2; D unresolved. The CDR3 is 15 amino acids. The V end lost 0 bases, the J end lost 4 bases, and 12 bases lay between the germline ends. Germline V gives CDR1 LNHNV, CDR2 YYDKDF (reference sequence). The DNA for the CDR3 is TGTGCCACCAGCAGAGACCGAACAGCCGGCTATGGCTACACCTTC. This sequence encodes CATSRDRTAGYGYTF.

With regard to this clone: Other DNA sequences from this sample encode an identical CDR3 as well. This chain joins TRBV5-6 and TRBJ1-1; tentative D call: TRBD1 (6 bases). The V gene's germline CDR1 is SGHDT and CDR2 YYEEEE. The CDR3 loop spans 13 amino acids. Trimming took off 2 bases at V and 1 base at J, with 6 bases between the two ends. The CDR3 reads CASSLGGNTEAFF. The CDR3 DNA follows: TGTGCCAGCAGCTTAGGGGGGAACACTGAAGCTTTCTTT.

This chain uses TRBV10-3 with TRBJ1-2, with 7 bases matching TRBD1. CDR3 size: 14 residues. With 3 bases clipped from V and 5 bases from J, the junction kept 6 bases outside the gene matches. Germline lookup yields CDR1 ENHRY and CDR2 SYGVKD. The CDR3 sequence: CAISERGRGYGYTF. In DNA form, the CDR3 reads TGTGCCATCAGTGAACGGGGCAGGGGGTATGGCTACACCTTC.